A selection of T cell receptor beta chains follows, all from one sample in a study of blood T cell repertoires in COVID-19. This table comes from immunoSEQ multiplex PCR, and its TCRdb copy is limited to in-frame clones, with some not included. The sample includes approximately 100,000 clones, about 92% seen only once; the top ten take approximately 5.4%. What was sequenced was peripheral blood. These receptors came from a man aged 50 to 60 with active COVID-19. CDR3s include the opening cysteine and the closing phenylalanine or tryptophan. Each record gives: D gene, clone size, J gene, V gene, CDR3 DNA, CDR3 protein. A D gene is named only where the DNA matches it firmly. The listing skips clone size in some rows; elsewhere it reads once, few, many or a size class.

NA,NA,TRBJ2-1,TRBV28,TGTGCCAGCAGTCCCCAGGCGGGCTACAATGAGCAGTTCTTC,CASSPQAGYNEQFF
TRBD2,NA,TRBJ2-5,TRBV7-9,TGTGCCAGCAGCTTAGTTCGGGAGGCTTCGGAGACCCAGTACTTC,CASSLVREASETQYF
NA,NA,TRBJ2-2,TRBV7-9,TGTGCCAGCAGCTCAATCCTTCAGCGGGTACCCCCCGGGGAGCTGTTTTTT,CASSSILQRVPPGELFF
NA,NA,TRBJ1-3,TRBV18,TGTGCCAGCTCGGACGCAGGGGACTCTGGAAACACCATATATTTT,CASSDAGDSGNTIYF
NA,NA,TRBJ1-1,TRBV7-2,TGTGCCAGCAGCCCCCGTACGGACACTGAAGCTTTCTTT,CASSPRTDTEAFF
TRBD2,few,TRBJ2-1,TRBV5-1,TGCGCCAGCACCCGGGATGGGACTAGCGGGATGAATGAGCAGTTCTTC,CASTRDGTSGMNEQFF
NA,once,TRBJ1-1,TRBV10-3,TGTGCCATTTCGACAAAAACAGGGAACACTGAAGCTTTCTTT,CAISTKTGNTEAFF
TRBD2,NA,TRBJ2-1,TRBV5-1,TGCGCCAGCAGCTTGATCAGGACTAGCTCCTACAATGAGCAGTTCTTC,CASSLIRTSSYNEQFF
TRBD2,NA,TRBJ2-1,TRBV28,TGTGCCAGCAGTCGCGCTAGCGGCAACTACAATGAGCAGTTCTTC,CASSRASGNYNEQFF
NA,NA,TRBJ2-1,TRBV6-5,TGTGCCAGCGAGGCCCCCATTGGGCAGTTCTTC,CASEAPIGQFF
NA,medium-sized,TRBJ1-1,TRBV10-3,TGTGCCATCAGGAGGGATCAGGGGTCTACTGAAGCTTTCTTT,CAIRRDQGSTEAFF
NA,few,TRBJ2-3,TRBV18,TGTGCCAGCTCCGAACTACAATCCACAGATACGCAGTATTTT,CASSELQSTDTQYF
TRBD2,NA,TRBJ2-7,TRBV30,TGTGCCTGGAGTGTAACTAGCGGGTGGTCCTACGAGCAGTACTTC,CAWSVTSGWSYEQYF
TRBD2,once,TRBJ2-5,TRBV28,TGTGCCAGCAGTTGGGGACTAGCGGGTATCCAAGAGACCCAGTACTTC,CASSWGLAGIQETQYF
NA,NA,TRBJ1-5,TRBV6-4,TGTGCCAGCAGTGACCCGCACAGGGCTAGTCAGCCCCAGCATTTT,CASSDPHRASQPQHF
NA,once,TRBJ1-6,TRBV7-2,TGTGCCAGCACCCTGACAGCCTCCTATAATTCACCCCTCCACTTT,CASTLTASYNSPLHF
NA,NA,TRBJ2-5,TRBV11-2,TGTGCCAGCAGCTTAGAACAGTCGGAGACCCAGTACTTC,CASSLEQSETQYF
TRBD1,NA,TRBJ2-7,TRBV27,TGTGCCAGCAGTTTGACAGGGCCCTACGAGCAGTACTTC,CASSLTGPYEQYF
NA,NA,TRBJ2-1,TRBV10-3,TGTGCCATCAGTGAGACTTGGGGGCTTGAAGGGAATGAGCAGTTCTTC,CAISETWGLEGNEQFF
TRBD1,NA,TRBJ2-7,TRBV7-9,TGTGCCAGCAGCTTAGCCGGACAGGAGGTCTCCTACGAGCAGTACTTC,CASSLAGQEVSYEQYF
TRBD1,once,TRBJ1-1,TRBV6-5,TGTGCCAGCAGTTACTCGACAGGGGGCGGTGGTGAAGCTTTCTTT,CASSYSTGGGGEAFF
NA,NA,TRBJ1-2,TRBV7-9,TGTGCCAGCAGCTTAGCGATTGCGGGTGGCTACACCTTC,CASSLAIAGGYTF
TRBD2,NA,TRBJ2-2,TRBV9,TGTGCCAGCAGCATCGGGACTAGCGGGAACACCGGGGAGCTGTTTTTT,CASSIGTSGNTGELFF
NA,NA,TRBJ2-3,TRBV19,TGTGCCAGTACCCTCGGGAGCACAGATACGCAGTATTTT,CASTLGSTDTQYF
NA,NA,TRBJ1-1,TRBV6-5,TGTGCCACCCAGATGAGTCGGGGCACTGAAGCTTTCTTT,CATQMSRGTEAFF
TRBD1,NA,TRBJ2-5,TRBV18,TGTGCCAGCTCACAGCGGGACAGGGGGCTTCAAGAGACCCAGTACTTC,CASSQRDRGLQETQYF
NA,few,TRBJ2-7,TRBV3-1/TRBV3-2,TGTGCCAGCAGCCAAGATCAGGGCTTGCCCAGGGAGCAGTACTTC,CASSQDQGLPREQYF
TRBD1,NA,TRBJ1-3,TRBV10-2,TGCGCCAGCTCAGGGACAGGGAGATCGGGGCGGAGAAACACCATATATTTT,CASSGTGRSGRRNTIYF
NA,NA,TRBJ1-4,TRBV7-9,TGTGCCAGCAGCTTAGAGGGAGGTTCTGAAAAACTGTTTTTT,CASSLEGGSEKLFF
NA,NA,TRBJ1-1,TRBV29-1,TGCAGCGCTGGCGGAGATGAAGCTTTCTTT,CSAGGDEAFF
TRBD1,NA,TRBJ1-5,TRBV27,TGTGCCAGCAGTTTCAGTTCTCGACAGGGCGCCAATCAGCCCCAGCATTTT,CASSFSSRQGANQPQHF
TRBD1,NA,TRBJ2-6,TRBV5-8,TGTGCCAGCAGCTTGGTCGGGACAGGGGCCGCTGGGGCCAACGTCCTGACTTTC,CASSLVGTGAAGANVLTF
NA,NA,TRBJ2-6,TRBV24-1,TGTGCCACCAGTGAGGCATCCGGGGCCAACGTCCTGACTTTC,CATSEASGANVLTF
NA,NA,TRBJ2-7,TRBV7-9,TGTGCCAGCAGCTTAGAACCTAATCTTAATGTCGAGCAGTACTTC,CASSLEPNLNVEQYF
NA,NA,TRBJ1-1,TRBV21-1,TGTGCCAGCAGCAACGCTAATCAGGGGGCTGAAACGCACACTGAAGCTTTCTTT,CASSNANQGAETHTEAFF
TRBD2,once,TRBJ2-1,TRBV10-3,TGTGCCATCAGTGAGGGGAGGGGCACCTACAATGAGCAGTTCTTC,CAISEGRGTYNEQFF
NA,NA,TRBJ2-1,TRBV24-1,TGTGCCACCAGTGACCCCAACCGGAATGAGCAGTTCTTC,CATSDPNRNEQFF
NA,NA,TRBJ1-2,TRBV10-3,TGTGCCATCAGTGAGGGGGGCGCCGACTATGGCTACACCTTC,CAISEGGADYGYTF
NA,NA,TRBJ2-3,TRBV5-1,TGCGCCAGCAGCTTGGGATCTGGGCGTTCTAGCACAGATACGCAGTATTTT,CASSLGSGRSSTDTQYF
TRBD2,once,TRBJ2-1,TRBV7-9,TGTGCCAGCAGCTTAGGACTAGCGGGCGATGAGCAGTTCTTC,CASSLGLAGDEQFF
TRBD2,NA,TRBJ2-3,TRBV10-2,TGCGCCAGCAGAACCGCGGAGGGGCGGGGGAAAGCAGATACGCAGTATTTT,CASRTAEGRGKADTQYF
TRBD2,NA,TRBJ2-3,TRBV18,TGTGCCAGCTCACCTTCCGGGACTAGCGGGGCAGATACGCAGTATTTT,CASSPSGTSGADTQYF
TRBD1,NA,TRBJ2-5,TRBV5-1,TGCGCCAGCAGCTCCGGACAGGTGAAAGAGACCCAGTACTTC,CASSSGQVKETQYF
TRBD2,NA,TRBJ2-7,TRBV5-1,TGCGCCAGCAGGGAGACTAGCGGGGGTTCAACCTACGAGCAGTACTTC,CASRETSGGSTYEQYF
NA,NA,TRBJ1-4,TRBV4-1,TGCGCCAGCAGCCAGGGGACAACTAGGATGGATGAAAAACTGTTTTTT,CASSQGTTRMDEKLFF
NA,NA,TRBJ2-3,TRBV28,TGTGCCAGCAGTTCCGGGACACCCAGCACAGATACGCAGTATTTT,CASSSGTPSTDTQYF